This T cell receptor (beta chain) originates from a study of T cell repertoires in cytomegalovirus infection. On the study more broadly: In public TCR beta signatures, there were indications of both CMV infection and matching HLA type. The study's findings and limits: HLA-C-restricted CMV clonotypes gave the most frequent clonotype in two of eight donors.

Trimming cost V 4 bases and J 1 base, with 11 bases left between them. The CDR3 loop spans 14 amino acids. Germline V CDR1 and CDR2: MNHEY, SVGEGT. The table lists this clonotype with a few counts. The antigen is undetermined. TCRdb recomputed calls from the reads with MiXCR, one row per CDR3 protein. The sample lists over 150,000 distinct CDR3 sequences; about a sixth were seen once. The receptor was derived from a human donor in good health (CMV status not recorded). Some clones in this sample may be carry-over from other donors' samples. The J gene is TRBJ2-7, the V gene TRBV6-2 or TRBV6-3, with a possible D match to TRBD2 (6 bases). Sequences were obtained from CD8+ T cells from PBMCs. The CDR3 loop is CASSFGDSSYEQYF. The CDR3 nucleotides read TGTGCCAGCAGTTTTGGGGACTCATCCTACGAGCAGTACTTC.